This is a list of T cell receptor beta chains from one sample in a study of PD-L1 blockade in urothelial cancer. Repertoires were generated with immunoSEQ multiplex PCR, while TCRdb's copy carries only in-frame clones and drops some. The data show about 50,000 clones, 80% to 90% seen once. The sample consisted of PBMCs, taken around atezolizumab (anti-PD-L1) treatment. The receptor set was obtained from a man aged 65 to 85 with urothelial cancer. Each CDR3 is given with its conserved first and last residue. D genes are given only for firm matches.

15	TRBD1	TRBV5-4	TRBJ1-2	CASSAGGLNIVGYTF	TGTGCCAGCAGCGCAGGGGGCCTGAATATTGTTGGCTACACCTTC
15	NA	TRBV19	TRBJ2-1	CASSPPGTSGWEQFF	TGTGCCAGTAGTCCCCCCGGGACTTCGGGATGGGAGCAGTTCTTC
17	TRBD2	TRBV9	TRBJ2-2	CASSAPGTSGSTGELFF	TGTGCCAGCAGTGCCCCCGGGACTAGTGGTTCCACCGGGGAGCTGTTTTTT
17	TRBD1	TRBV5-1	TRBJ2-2	CASSLVGQGAVTGELFF	TGCGCCAGCAGCTTGGTAGGTCAGGGGGCTGTCACCGGGGAGCTGTTTTTT
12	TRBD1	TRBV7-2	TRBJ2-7	CASSNRGGEQYF	TGTGCCAGCAGTAACAGGGGCGGCGAGCAGTACTTC
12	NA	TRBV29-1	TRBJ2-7	CSVRPSGDEQYF	TGCAGCGTCCGGCCCAGCGGAGACGAGCAGTACTTC
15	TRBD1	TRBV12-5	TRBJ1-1	CASAPQGLGNTEAFF	TGTGCTAGTGCCCCACAGGGGCTAGGTAACACTGAAGCTTTCTTT
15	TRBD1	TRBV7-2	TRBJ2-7	CASSPPDRGVYEQYF	TGTGCCAGCAGCCCTCCTGACAGGGGAGTCTACGAGCAGTACTTC
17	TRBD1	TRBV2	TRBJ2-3	CASRDYFGQGVGDTQYF	TGTGCCAGCAGGGACTACTTCGGACAGGGGGTAGGGGATACGCAGTATTTT
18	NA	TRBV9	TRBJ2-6	CASSVTQGALSGANVLTF	TGTGCCAGCAGCGTAACCCAAGGAGCCCTCTCTGGGGCCAACGTCCTGACTTTC
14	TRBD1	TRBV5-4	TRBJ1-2	CASSLVQGAGGYTF	TGTGCCAGCAGCTTGGTACAGGGGGCGGGCGGCTACACCTTC
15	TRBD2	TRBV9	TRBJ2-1	CASSPSGRTYNEQFF	TGTGCCAGCAGCCCCAGCGGGAGGACGTACAATGAGCAGTTCTTC
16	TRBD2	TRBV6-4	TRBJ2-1	CASSDWGGSSYNEQFF	TGTGCCAGCAGTGACTGGGGCGGGAGTTCCTACAATGAGCAGTTCTTC
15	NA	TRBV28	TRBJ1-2	CASSLLGARNYGYTF	TGTGCCAGCAGTTTATTGGGGGCTCGTAACTATGGCTACACCTTC
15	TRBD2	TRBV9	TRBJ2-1	CASSVLSSGGDAQFF	TGTGCCAGCAGCGTCCTTTCTAGCGGGGGGGATGCGCAGTTCTTC
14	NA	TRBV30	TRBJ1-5	CAWSVDSLGRPQHF	TGTGCCTGGAGTGTGGACAGTTTAGGAAGGCCCCAGCATTTT